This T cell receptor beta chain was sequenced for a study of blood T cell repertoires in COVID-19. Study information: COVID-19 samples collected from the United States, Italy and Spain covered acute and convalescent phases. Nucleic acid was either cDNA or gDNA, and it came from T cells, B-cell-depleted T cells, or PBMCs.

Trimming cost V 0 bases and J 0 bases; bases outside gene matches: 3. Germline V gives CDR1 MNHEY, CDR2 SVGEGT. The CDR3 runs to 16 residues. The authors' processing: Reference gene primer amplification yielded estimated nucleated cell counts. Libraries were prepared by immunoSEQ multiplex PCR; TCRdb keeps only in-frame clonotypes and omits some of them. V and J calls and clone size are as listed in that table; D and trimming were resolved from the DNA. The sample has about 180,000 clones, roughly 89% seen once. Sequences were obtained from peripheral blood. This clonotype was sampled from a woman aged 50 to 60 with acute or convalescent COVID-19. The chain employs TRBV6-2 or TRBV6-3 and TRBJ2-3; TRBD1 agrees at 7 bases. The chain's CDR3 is CASSYSTGSSTDTQYF. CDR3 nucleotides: TGTGCCAGCAGTTACTCGACAGGGTCTAGCACAGATACGCAGTATTTT.